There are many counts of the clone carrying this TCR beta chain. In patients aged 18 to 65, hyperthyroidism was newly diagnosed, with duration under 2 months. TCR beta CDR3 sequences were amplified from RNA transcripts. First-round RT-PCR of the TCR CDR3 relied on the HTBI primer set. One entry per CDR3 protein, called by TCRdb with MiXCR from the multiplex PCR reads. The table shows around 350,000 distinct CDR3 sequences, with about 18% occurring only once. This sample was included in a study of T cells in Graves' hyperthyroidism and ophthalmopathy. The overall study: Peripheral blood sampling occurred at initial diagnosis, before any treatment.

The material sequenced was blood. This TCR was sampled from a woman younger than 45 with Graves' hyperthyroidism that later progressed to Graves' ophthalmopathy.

CDR3 coding DNA: TGCGCCAGCAGCCAAGAACCACAGGGGAGGGCTGAAGCTTTCTTT. Its translation: CASSQEPQGRAEAFF. J is TRBJ1-1 and V is TRBV4-1; 7 bases are shared with TRBD1. Germline-derived CDR1 and CDR2 are MGHRA and YSYEKL. The CDR3 contains 15 residues. J lost 6 bases, V lost 0 bases, and 7 bases had no gene match.